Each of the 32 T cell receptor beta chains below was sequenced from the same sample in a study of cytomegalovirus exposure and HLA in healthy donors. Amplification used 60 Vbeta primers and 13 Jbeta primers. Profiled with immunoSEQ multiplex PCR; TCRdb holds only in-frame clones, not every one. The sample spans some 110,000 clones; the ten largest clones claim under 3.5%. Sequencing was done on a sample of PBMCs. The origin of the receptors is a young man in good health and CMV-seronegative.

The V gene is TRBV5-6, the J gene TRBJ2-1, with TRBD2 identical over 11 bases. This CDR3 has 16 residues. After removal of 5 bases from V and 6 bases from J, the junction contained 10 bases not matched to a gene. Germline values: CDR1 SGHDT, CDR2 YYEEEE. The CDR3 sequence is CASRTSGTSGRNEQFF. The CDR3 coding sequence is TGTGCCAGCAGGACATCCGGGACTAGCGGTCGCAATGAGCAGTTCTTC.

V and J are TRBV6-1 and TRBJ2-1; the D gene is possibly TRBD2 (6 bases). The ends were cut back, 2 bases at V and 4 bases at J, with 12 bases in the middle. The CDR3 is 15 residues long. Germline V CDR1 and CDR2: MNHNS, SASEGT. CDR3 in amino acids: CASSEKPSAYNEQFF. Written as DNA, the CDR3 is TGTGCCAGCAGTGAAAAGCCTAGCGCGTACAATGAGCAGTTCTTC.

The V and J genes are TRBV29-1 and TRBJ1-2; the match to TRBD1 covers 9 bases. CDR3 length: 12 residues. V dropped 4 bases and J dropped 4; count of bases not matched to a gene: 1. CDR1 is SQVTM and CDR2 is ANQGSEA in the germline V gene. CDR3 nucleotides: TGCAGCGTTGGACAGGGGGGCTATGGCTACACCTTC. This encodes CSVGQGGYGYTF.

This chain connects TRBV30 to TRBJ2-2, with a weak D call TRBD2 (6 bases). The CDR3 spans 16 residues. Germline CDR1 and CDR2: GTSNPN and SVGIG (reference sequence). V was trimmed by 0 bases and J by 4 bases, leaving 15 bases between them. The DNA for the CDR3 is TGTGCCTGGAGTGTTATCCGGCAGGGAGGCACCGGGGAGCTGTTTTTT. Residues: CAWSVIRQGGTGELFF.

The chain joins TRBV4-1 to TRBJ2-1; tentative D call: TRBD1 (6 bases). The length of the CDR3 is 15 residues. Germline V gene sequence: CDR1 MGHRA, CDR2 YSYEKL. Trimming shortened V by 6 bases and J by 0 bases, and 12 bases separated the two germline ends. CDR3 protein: CASSPRGSSYNEQFF. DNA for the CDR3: TGCGCCAGCAGTCCGAGGGGGAGCTCCTACAATGAGCAGTTCTTC.

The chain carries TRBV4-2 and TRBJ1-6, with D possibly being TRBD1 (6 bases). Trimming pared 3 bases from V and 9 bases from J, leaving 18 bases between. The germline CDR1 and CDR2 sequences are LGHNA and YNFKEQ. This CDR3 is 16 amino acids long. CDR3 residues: CASSQGSGAGSSPLHF. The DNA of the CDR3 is TGTGCCAGCAGCCAGGGCTCAGGGGCTGGAAGTTCACCCCTCCACTTT.

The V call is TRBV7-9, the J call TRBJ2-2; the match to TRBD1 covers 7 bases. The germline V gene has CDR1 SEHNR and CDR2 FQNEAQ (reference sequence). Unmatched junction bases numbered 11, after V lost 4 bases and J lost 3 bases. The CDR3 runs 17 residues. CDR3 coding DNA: TGTGCCAGCAGCTACGACCAACGGACAGGCGACACCGGGGAGCTGTTTTTT. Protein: CASSYDQRTGDTGELFF.

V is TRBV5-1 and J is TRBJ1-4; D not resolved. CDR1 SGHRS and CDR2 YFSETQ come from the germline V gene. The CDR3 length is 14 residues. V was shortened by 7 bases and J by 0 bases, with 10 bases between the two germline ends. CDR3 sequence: CASRSGATNEKLFF. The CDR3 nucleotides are TGCGCCAGCCGATCGGGTGCAACTAATGAAAAACTGTTTTTT.

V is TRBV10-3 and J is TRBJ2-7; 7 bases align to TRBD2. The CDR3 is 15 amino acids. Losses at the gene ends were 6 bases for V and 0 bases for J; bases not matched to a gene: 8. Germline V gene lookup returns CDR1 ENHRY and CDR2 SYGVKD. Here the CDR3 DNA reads TGTGCCATCAGGGGGGACGGGGGGATCTCCTACGAGCAGTACTTC. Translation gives CAIRGDGGISYEQYF.

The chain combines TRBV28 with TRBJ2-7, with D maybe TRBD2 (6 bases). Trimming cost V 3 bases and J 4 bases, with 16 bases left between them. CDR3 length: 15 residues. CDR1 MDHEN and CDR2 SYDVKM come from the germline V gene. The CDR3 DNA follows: TGTGCCAGCAGTTTCCCTGACGCTGGGGGGTACGAGCAGTACTTC. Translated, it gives CASSFPDAGGYEQYF.

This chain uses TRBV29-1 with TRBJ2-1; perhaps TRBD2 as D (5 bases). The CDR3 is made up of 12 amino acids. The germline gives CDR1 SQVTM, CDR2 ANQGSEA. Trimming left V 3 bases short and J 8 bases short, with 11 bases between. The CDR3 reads CSVDDGVDEQFF. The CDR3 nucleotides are TGCAGCGTTGACGACGGGGTAGATGAGCAGTTCTTC.

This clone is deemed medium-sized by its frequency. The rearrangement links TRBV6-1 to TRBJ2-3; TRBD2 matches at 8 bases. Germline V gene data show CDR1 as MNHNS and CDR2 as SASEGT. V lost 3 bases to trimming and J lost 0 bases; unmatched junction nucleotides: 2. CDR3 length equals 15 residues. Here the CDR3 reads CASSEVAGSTDTQYF. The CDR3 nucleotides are TGTGCCAGCAGTGAGGTAGCGGGGAGCACAGATACGCAGTATTTT.

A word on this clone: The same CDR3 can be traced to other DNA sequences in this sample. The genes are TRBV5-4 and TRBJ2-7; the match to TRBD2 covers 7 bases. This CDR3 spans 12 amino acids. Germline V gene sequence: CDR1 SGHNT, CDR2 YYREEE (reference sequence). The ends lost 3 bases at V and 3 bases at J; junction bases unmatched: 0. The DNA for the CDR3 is TGTGCCAGCAGCTGGGGGGGCTACGAGCAGTACTTC. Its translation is CASSWGGYEQYF.

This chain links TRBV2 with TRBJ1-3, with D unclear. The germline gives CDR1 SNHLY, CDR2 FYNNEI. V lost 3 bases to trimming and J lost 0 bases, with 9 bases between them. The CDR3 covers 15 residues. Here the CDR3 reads CASSDQGSSGNTIYF. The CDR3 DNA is TGTGCCAGCAGTGATCAAGGGAGCTCTGGAAACACCATATATTTT.

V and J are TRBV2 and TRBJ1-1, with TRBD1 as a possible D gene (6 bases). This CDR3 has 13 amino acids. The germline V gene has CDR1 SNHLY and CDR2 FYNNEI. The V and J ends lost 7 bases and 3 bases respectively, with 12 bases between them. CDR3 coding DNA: TGTGCCAGCAATAAGGGGGTGGACACTGAAGCTTTCTTT. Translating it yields CASNKGVDTEAFF.

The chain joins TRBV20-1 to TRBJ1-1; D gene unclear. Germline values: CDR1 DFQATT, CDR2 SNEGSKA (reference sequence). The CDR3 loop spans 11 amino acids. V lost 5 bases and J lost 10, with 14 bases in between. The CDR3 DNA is TGCAGTGCTTCCCTTCTCGCGTCAGCTTTCTTT. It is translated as CSASLLASAFF.

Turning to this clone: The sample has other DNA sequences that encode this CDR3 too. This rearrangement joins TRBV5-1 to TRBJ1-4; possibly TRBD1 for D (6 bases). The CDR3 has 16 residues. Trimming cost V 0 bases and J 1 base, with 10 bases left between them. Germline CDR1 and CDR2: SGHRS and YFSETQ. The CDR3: CASSLEGERTNEKLFF. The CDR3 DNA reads TGCGCCAGCAGCTTGGAGGGGGAACGAACTAATGAAAAACTGTTTTTT.

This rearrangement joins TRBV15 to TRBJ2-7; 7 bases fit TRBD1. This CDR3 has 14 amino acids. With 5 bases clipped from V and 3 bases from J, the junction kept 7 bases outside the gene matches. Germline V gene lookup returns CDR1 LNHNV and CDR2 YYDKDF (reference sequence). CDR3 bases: TGTGCCACCAGCCCAGAGACAGGGTACTACGAGCAGTACTTC. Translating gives CATSPETGYYEQYF. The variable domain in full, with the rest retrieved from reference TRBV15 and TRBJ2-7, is DAMVIQNPRYQVTQFGKPVTLSCSQTLNHNVMYWYQQKSSQAPKLLFHYYDKDFNNEADTPDNFQSRRPNTSFCFLDIRSPGLGDTAMYLCATSPETGYYEQYFGPGTRLTVT.

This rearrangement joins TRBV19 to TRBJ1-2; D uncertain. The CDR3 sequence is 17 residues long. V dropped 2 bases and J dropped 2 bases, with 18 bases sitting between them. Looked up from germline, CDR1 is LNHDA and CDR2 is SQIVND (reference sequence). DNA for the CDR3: TGTGCCAGTAGTATACTTAAGGAGGGTTCGACGAACTATGGCTACACCTTC. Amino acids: CASSILKEGSTNYGYTF.

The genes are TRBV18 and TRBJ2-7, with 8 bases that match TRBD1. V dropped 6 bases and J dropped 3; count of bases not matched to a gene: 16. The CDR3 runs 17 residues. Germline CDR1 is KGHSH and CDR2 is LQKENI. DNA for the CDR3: TGTGCCAGCTCGCCCCGACCTTGGGACAGGAATTACTACGAGCAGTACTTC. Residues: CASSPRPWDRNYYEQYF.

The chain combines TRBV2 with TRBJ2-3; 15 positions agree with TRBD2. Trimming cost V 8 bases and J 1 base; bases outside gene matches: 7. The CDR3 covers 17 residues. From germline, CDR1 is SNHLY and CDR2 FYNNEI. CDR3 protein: CASGGLAGGKGTDTQYF. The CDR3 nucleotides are TGTGCCAGCGGGGGACTAGCGGGAGGTAAAGGCACAGATACGCAGTATTTT.

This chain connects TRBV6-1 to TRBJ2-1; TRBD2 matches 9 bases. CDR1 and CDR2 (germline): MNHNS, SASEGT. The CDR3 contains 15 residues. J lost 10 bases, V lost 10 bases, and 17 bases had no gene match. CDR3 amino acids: CATREREARSSEQFF. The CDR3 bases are TGTGCCACGAGGGAGCGGGAGGCCAGGTCGTCAGAGCAGTTCTTC.

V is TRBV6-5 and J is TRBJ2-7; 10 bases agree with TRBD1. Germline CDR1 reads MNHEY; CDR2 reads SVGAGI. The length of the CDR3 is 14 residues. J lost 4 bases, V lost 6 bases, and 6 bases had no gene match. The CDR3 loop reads CASRETGGGYEQYF. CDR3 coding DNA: TGTGCCAGCAGAGAGACAGGGGGCGGGTACGAGCAGTACTTC.

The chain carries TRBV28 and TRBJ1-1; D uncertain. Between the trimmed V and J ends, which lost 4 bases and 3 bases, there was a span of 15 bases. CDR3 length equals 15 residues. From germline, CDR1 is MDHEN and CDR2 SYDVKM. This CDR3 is CASSSAGIEDTEAFF. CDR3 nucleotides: TGTGCCAGCAGTTCCGCCGGGATTGAGGACACTGAAGCTTTCTTT.

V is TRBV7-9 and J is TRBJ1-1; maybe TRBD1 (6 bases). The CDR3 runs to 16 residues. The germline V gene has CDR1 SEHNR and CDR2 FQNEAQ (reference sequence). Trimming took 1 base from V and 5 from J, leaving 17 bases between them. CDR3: CASSLGAGARKTEAFF. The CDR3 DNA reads TGTGCCAGCAGCTTAGGGGCAGGGGCGAGGAAGACTGAAGCTTTCTTT.

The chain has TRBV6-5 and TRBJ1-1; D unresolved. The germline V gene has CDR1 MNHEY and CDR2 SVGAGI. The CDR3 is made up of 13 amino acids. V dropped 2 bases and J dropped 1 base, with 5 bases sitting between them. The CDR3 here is CASSYGPNTEAFF. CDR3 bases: TGTGCCAGCAGTTACGGCCCGAACACTGAAGCTTTCTTT.

This CDR3 reads CASSSEGDPNYGYTF. DNA for the CDR3: TGTGCCAGCAGTTCAGAGGGGGACCCTAACTATGGCTACACCTTC. The chain couples TRBV28 to TRBJ1-2; D may be TRBD1 (6 bases). The germline gives CDR1 MDHEN, CDR2 SYDVKM. Trimming shortened V by 4 bases and J by 0 bases, and 12 bases separated the two germline ends. The CDR3 is made up of 15 amino acids.

CDR3 sequence (DNA): TGTGCCAGCAGTGTAATCGAAGACAGGGGAGAAGGCTACACCTTC. Residues: CASSVIEDRGEGYTF. This chain uses TRBV6-1 with TRBJ1-2; TRBD1 matches at 8 bases. CDR1 is MNHNS and CDR2 is SASEGT in the germline V gene. This CDR3 has 15 amino acids. V lost 4 bases, J lost 8 bases, and 12 bases stayed unmatched.

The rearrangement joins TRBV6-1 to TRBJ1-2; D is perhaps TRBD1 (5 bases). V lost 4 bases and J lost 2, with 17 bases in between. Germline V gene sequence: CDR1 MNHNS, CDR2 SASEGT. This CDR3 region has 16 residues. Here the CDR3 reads CASSAGVRYVNYGYTF. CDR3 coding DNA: TGTGCCAGCAGTGCGGGGGTCCGATACGTAAACTATGGCTACACCTTC.

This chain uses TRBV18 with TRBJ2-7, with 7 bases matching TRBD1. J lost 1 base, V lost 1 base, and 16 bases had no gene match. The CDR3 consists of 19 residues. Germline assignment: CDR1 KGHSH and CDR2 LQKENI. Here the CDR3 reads CASSPLYGMGTVGSYEQYF. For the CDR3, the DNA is TGTGCCAGCTCACCACTTTACGGTATGGGGACAGTGGGATCCTACGAGCAGTACTTC.

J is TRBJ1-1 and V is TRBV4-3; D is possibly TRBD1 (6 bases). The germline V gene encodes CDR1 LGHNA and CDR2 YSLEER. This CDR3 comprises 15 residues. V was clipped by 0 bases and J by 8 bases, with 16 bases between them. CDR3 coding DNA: TGCGCCAGCAGCCAAGACGCCTACAGGGACGGCGAAGCTTTCTTT. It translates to CASSQDAYRDGEAFF.

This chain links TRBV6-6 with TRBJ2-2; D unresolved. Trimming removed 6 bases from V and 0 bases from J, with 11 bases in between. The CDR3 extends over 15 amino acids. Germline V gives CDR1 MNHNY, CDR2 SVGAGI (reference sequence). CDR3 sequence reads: CASRSPAANTGELFF. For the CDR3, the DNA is TGTGCCAGCAGGTCTCCGGCGGCGAACACCGGGGAGCTGTTTTTT.